The subject of this entry is one T cell receptor (beta chain). Measured with immunoSEQ multiplex PCR; TCRdb has only the in-frame clones, and not every one. Here the sample spans some 62,000 clones, about three quarters being singletons. J gave up 0 bases and V 10 bases, and 6 bases lay outside the gene matches. CDR1 ENHRY and CDR2 SYGVKD come from the germline V gene. CDR3 length: 14 amino acids. The sample originates from a study of blood T cell repertoires in COVID-19. The overall study: Samples of COVID-19 (acute and convalescent) were obtained from the United States, Italy and Spain.

The clonotype was recovered from a human donor in a cohort sampled during active COVID-19. Sequencing used peripheral blood. The chain couples TRBV10-3 to TRBJ2-5, with 9 bases fitting TRBD1. CDR3 coding DNA: TGTGCCACTACAGGGGGCAAATACCAAGAGACCCAGTACTTC. Its protein product is CATTGGKYQETQYF.